The clone carrying this T cell receptor (beta chain) appeared many times. The antigen is unknown. These data come from a study of shared clonotypes between healthy human individuals. Study information: The donor pool was made up of two women and a few men aged 18 to 49.

Study findings and constraints: Clonotype sharing among the donors was expected to vary with sequencing depth.

The germline CDR1 and CDR2 sequences are LGHNA and YSLEER. CDR3 length equals 16 residues. V lost 4 bases and J lost 0, with 10 bases in between. The assay was immunoSEQ multiplex PCR, and TCRdb's table has in-frame clones only and misses some. The sample lists about 520,000 clones; 70% to 80% were seen once. Sequencing used PBMCs. This TCR was sampled from a woman aged 40 to 50 in good health. Some clones in this sample may be carry-over from other donors' samples. The chain carries TRBV4-3 and TRBJ2-6; D not certain. The CDR3 loop reads CASSPQISSGANVLTF. DNA of the CDR3: TGCGCCAGCAGCCCCCAGATCAGCTCTGGGGCCAACGTCCTGACTTTC.